This passage covers 30 T cell receptor beta chains from one sample sequenced in a study of CDR3 diversity in severe acne. MiXCR, applied by TCRdb to the PCR reads, yields one record per CDR3 protein. The repertoire consists of tens of thousands of distinct CDR3 sequences, with over 40% occurring once and the leading ten covering roughly an eighth. The specimen sequenced was blood. These receptors originate from a male donor in good health, without acne.

The rearrangement joins TRBV3-1 to TRBJ2-5; D is possibly TRBD1 (5 bases). The CDR3 consists of 15 residues. The germline V and J ends were trimmed by 0 bases and 9 bases, with 17 bases remaining between them. Per germline, CDR1 LGHDT and CDR2 YNNKEL (reference sequence). The CDR3 sequence: CASSQDVAGPQPQYF. CDR3 bases: TGTGCCAGCAGCCAAGATGTTGCAGGGCCTCAGCCCCAGTACTTC.

V usage is TRBV2 and J usage is TRBJ2-7, with 9 bases identical to TRBD1. CDR1 and CDR2 from the germline V gene are SNHLY and FYNNEI. The CDR3 is made up of 13 amino acids. The junction had 4 bases not matched to a gene; V was cut back by 6 bases and J by 4 bases. The CDR3 bases are TGTGCCAGCAGCCGGGACAGGGTTTACGAGCAGTACTTC. Its protein product is CASSRDRVYEQYF.

The chain couples TRBV7-9 to TRBJ2-7; tentative D call: TRBD1 (8 bases). CDR1 and CDR2 from the germline V gene are SEHNR and FQNEAQ (reference sequence). The V and J ends lost 7 bases and 0 bases respectively, with 13 bases between them. The CDR3 runs 14 residues. In DNA, the CDR3 is TGTGCCAGCAACTACAGGGGGGGCTCCTACGAGCAGTACTTC. This gives the protein CASNYRGGSYEQYF. The full variable domain, rest sourced from reference TRBV7-9 and TRBJ2-7, is DTGVSQNPRHKITKRGQNVTFRCDPISEHNRLYWYRQTLGQGPEFLTYFQNEAQLEKSRLLSDRFSAERPKGSFSTLEIQRTEQGDSAMYLCASNYRGGSYEQYFGPGTRLTVT.

There are many counts of this clonotype. This sequence joins TRBV4-2 and TRBJ1-2, with TRBD1 matching over 12 bases. CDR3 size: 14 residues. Germline CDR1 LGHNA, CDR2 YNFKEQ. The V and J ends lost 1 base and 8 bases, in that order; junction bases with no gene match: 2. The CDR3 sequence is CASSQGDRGRGYTF. The CDR3 coding sequence is TGTGCCAGCAGCCAAGGGGACAGGGGGCGCGGCTACACCTTC.

The chain's CDR3 is CSARAGGPAHEQYF. DNA for the CDR3: TGCAGTGCTAGAGCTGGCGGGCCCGCGCACGAGCAGTACTTC. The V and J genes are TRBV20-1 and TRBJ2-7, with D possibly TRBD2 on 5 matching bases. The CDR3 spans 14 residues. Per the germline V gene, CDR1 is DFQATT and CDR2 is SNEGSKA (reference sequence). V was trimmed by 1 base and J by 5 bases, leaving 15 bases between them.

Regarding this clonotype: The junction does not match germline at one end; this may be a read error. This rearrangement joins TRBV7-9 to TRBJ2-7; 9 nucleotides match TRBD1. The CDR3 length is 15 residues. Germline values: CDR1 SEHNR, CDR2 FQNEAQ (reference sequence). The CDR3 sequence is CASSLEGQGPHEQCF. The CDR3 DNA sequence: TGTGCCAGCAGCTTAGAGGGACAGGGCCCCCACGAGCAGTGCTTC.

This clonotype was observed a handful of times. This chain's CDR3 is CATSGPDSAGEQYF. CDR3 DNA sequence: TGTGCCACCAGTGGTCCCGACTCCGCCGGGGAGCAGTACTTC. V and J are TRBV24-1 and TRBJ2-7; D is undetermined. CDR3 length equals 14 residues. Trimming removed 5 bases from V and 7 bases from J, with 17 bases in between. Germline-derived CDR1 and CDR2 are KGHDR and SFDVKD.

This clonotype appeared a few times. This sequence joins TRBV2 and TRBJ1-5, with 9 bases fitting TRBD1. Trimming at V came to 4 bases and at J to 2 bases, leaving 3 bases not matched to a gene. The CDR3 has 15 residues. The germline V gene has CDR1 SNHLY and CDR2 FYNNEI. In nucleotides, the CDR3 is TGTGCCAGCAGTGCACAGGGGGCGGGCAATCAGCCCCAGCATTTT. It is translated as CASSAQGAGNQPQHF. The full variable domain, with the rest looked up from reference TRBV2 and TRBJ1-5, is EPEVTQTPSHQVTQMGQEVILRCVPISNHLYFYWYRQILGQKVEFLVSFYNNEISEKSEIFDDQFSVERPDGSNFTLKIRSTKLEDSAMYFCASSAQGAGNQPQHFGDGTRLSIL.

This clonotype is termed medium-sized. The DNA of the CDR3 is TGCAGCGTTGCTCGTAGCTCCTACAATGAGCAGTTCTTC. It yields the protein CSVARSSYNEQFF. This rearrangement joins TRBV29-1 to TRBJ2-1; unclear D gene. This CDR3 spans 13 amino acids. Deletions cut 4 bases from V and 0 bases from J, with 7 bases between. Germline CDR1 is SQVTM and CDR2 is ANQGSEA.

The chain has TRBV6-4 and TRBJ2-3, with 15 bases identical to TRBD2. The CDR3 covers 16 residues. Losses at the gene ends were 7 bases for V and 1 base for J; bases not matched to a gene: 3. The germline V gene has CDR1 MRHNA and CDR2 SNTAGT. The CDR3 DNA sequence: TGTGCCAGCACGGGACTAGCGGGGGGCCGCACAGATACGCAGTATTTT. Amino acid sequence: CASTGLAGGRTDTQYF.

The count of this clonotype is one. This may be a read error, as it is one base from a much larger clone. The V gene is TRBV6-1, the J gene TRBJ1-5, with TRBD1 as a possible D gene (5 bases). The CDR3 runs to 13 residues. CDR1 is MNHNS, CDR2 SASEGT, per germline. The CDR3 loop reads CATVQDNNQPQHF. The CDR3 nucleotides are TGTGCAACTGTCCAGGACAACAATCAGCCCCAGCATTTT.

Written as DNA, the CDR3 is TGTGCCAGCGGATACAGGGAGAATCAGCCCCAGCATTTT. Translating it yields CASGYRENQPQHF. The chain has TRBV7-8 and TRBJ1-5, with a tentative D call TRBD1 (6 bases). The CDR3 loop spans 13 amino acids. Germline values: CDR1 SGHVS, CDR2 FQNEAQ. Trimming left V 8 bases short and J 4 bases short, with 12 bases between.

This clonotype was counted ten times or more. This sequence joins TRBV12-3 or TRBV12-4 and TRBJ1-1; unclear D gene. The germline V and J ends were trimmed by 8 bases and 8 bases, with 18 bases remaining between them. This CDR3 contains 13 residues. The CDR3 spells CASHLDITTEAFF. For the CDR3, the DNA is TGTGCCAGCCACTTAGATATAACCACGGAAGCTTTCTTT.

At least ten counts were recorded for this clonotype. V gene TRBV10-3 combines with J gene TRBJ1-5, with TRBD1 as a possible D gene (5 bases). The germline gives CDR1 ENHRY, CDR2 SYGVKD. Trimming stripped 3 bases from V and 2 bases from J, with 8 bases between. The CDR3 has 14 residues. For the CDR3, the DNA is TGTGCCATCAGTGATCTAGGGGGCAATCAGCCCCAGCATTTT. Protein sequence: CAISDLGGNQPQHF.

The genes are TRBV10-3 and TRBJ1-2; TRBD1 matches 7 bases. Germline-derived CDR1 and CDR2 are ENHRY and SYGVKD. The V segment lost 4 bases and the J segment 6 bases; nucleotides outside the gene matches: 2. This CDR3 is built from 12 residues. The CDR3 DNA reads TGTGCCATCAGTGGACAGGGCCATGGCTACACCTTC. This codes for CAISGQGHGYTF.

This clonotype was counted at least ten times. This chain uses TRBV7-9 with TRBJ2-7; 10 bases match TRBD1. The CDR3 loop spans 17 amino acids. V lost 0 bases to trimming and J lost 0 bases; unmatched junction nucleotides: 5. The germline V gene has CDR1 SEHNR and CDR2 FQNEAQ (reference sequence). In DNA, the CDR3 is TGTGCCAGCAGCTTAGCGGGCGACAGGGGGCTCTCCTACGAGCAGTACTTC. Protein product: CASSLAGDRGLSYEQYF.

Turning to this clonotype: Relative to the germline gene, one junction end is altered; a read error may explain this. The chain employs TRBV7-9 and TRBJ2-2; possible D gene TRBD2, 5 bases. The CDR3 loop spans 13 amino acids. The germline V gene has CDR1 SEHNR and CDR2 FQNEAQ (reference sequence). The CDR3: CASSLGDTGELFF. Here the CDR3 DNA reads TGCGCCAGCAGCTTGGGAGACACCGGGGAGCTGTTTTTT.

This clonotype was detected many times. The missing conserved phenylalanine or tryptophan at the end of this CDR3 makes a read error likely. It is unclear where the CDR3 begins or ends on the DNA, so no DNA is shown, and the CDR3 is as TCRdb lists it. The CDR3 loop reads CATPRDSPTG. This sequence joins TRBV24-1 and TRBJ2-7; the table's D call, TRBD1, was not checked against the DNA. 10 amino acids form the CDR3, both terminal residues included. Germline-derived CDR1 and CDR2 are KGHDR and SFDVKD.

V usage is TRBV10-3 and J usage is TRBJ2-3, with 13 bases aligning to TRBD2. Trimming removed 3 bases from V and 6 bases from J; junction bases left unmatched: 9. Germline CDR1 reads ENHRY; CDR2 reads SYGVKD. The CDR3 has 17 residues. The CDR3 spells CAISETLAGGPLDTQYF. The DNA for the CDR3 is TGTGCCATCAGTGAAACACTAGCGGGGGGGCCCTTGGATACGCAGTATTTT.

The J gene is TRBJ1-5, the V gene TRBV7-9; 11 bases agree with TRBD1. This CDR3 has 17 residues. Germline CDR1 SEHNR, CDR2 FQNEAQ (reference sequence). Unmatched junction bases numbered 8, after V lost 4 bases and J lost 3 bases. CDR3: CASSWDRDRGDNQPQHF. CDR3 DNA sequence: TGTGCCAGCAGCTGGGACCGGGACAGGGGGGACAATCAGCCCCAGCATTTT.

The chain recombines TRBV6-5 with TRBJ2-2; 9 nucleotides line up with TRBD1. The CDR3 extends over 16 amino acids. Unmatched junction bases numbered 11, after V lost 6 bases and J lost 6 bases. Germline V lookup: CDR1 MNHEY, CDR2 SVGAGI. CDR3 coding DNA: TGTGCCAGCAGCCATGGGCCGACAGGGGGTTCCGGGGAGCTGTTTTTT. Its translation is CASSHGPTGGSGELFF.

This clonotype has a single count. A read error is likely, as this CDR3 ends without the conserved phenylalanine or tryptophan. The limits of the CDR3 on the DNA are not certain, so only TCRdb's listed CDR3 is given. The rearrangement joins TRBV24-1 to TRBJ2-2; whether TRBD2, the table's D call, matches the DNA was not checked. In germline, CDR1 is KGHDR, CDR2 SFDVKD. The CDR3 has 17 residues if both end residues are counted. The CDR3 here is CATSDPRGTARSGELFG.

This clonotype came up a few times. The chain has TRBV7-3 and TRBJ2-7, with 8 bases fitting TRBD2. This CDR3 is 13 amino acids long. J lost 3 bases, V lost 6 bases, and 4 bases had no gene match. Germline V lookup: CDR1 SGHTA, CDR2 FQGTGA. CDR3 DNA sequence: TGTGCCAGCAGACCCAGCGGGGGCTACGAGCAGTACTTC. This encodes CASRPSGGYEQYF.

This clonotype was counted many times. This chain connects TRBV2 to TRBJ1-5, with TRBD1 as a possible D gene (6 bases). V was cut by 5 bases and J by 0 bases, with 11 bases left in between. From germline, CDR1 is SNHLY and CDR2 FYNNEI. CDR3 length: 15 residues. The CDR3 DNA sequence: TGTGCCAGCAGTTTCCAGGGGTATAGCAATCAGCCCCAGCATTTT. Translating it yields CASSFQGYSNQPQHF.

The chain couples TRBV5-6 to TRBJ2-3; 11 bases line up with TRBD2. The length of the CDR3 is 16 residues. Germline loops: CDR1 SGHDT, CDR2 YYEEEE. The V gene end was trimmed by 2 bases and the J gene end by 6 bases; junction bases not matched to a gene: 8. CDR3: CASSLVIAGGRDTQYF. As DNA, the CDR3 is TGTGCCAGCAGCTTAGTAATAGCGGGGGGGCGTGATACGCAGTATTTT.

This clonotype was found many times. The gene calls are TRBV20-1 and TRBJ2-3; 11 nucleotides line up with TRBD2. V dropped 1 base and J dropped 0; count of bases not matched to a gene: 6. The CDR3 totals 17 residues. Germline loops: CDR1 DFQATT, CDR2 SNEGSKA (reference sequence). The CDR3: CSARGLAGKYSTDTQYF. The CDR3 nucleotides read TGCAGTGCTAGAGGACTAGCGGGAAAATATAGCACAGATACGCAGTATTTT.

Remarks on this clonotype: A read error may explain this, as a much larger clone is one base away. This sequence joins TRBV7-2 and TRBJ2-5; no reliable D call. Germline V gene sequence: CDR1 SGHTA, CDR2 FQGNSA. CDR3 length: 12 residues. Trimming took 7 bases from V and 2 from J, leaving 8 bases between them. CDR3 amino acids: CASNYPQETQYF. The CDR3 bases are TGTGCCAGCAACTACCCTCAAGAGACCCAGTACTTC.

This clonotype has just a few counts. The V gene is TRBV2, the J gene TRBJ1-5, with 9 nucleotides matching TRBD1. Germline V gives CDR1 SNHLY, CDR2 FYNNEI. The CDR3 length is 15 residues. The trim removed 4 bases at V and 6 bases at J, leaving 7 bases unmatched. The CDR3 nucleotides are TGTGCCAGCAGTGCGGGACAGGGATCTAGTCAGCCCCAGCATTTT. It specifies CASSAGQGSSQPQHF.

The rearrangement uses TRBV12-3 or TRBV12-4 and TRBJ2-5; 7 nucleotides match TRBD1. Trimming removed 5 bases from V and 9 bases from J; junction bases left unmatched: 15. The CDR3 sequence is 15 residues long. DNA for the CDR3: TGTGCCAGCAGTGAGGACAGGATCGGATCCGACGCCCAGTACTTC. Protein product: CASSEDRIGSDAQYF.

The J gene is TRBJ2-1, the V gene TRBV25-1, with 8 bases identical to TRBD2. The CDR3 loop spans 18 amino acids. The J segment lost 0 bases and the V segment lost 1 base, leaving 8 bases of the junction unmatched. Germline CDR1 is MGHDK and CDR2 is SYGVNS. CDR3 DNA: TGTGCCAGCAGTGAATTTGGAGTAGCGGGGAACTCCTACAATGAGCAGTTCTTC. Translation gives CASSEFGVAGNSYNEQFF.